The 16 T cell receptor beta chains below come from one sample, sequenced in a study of T cell responses to AZD1222 COVID-19 vaccine. TCRdb keeps only in-frame clones here, not all; method: immunoSEQ multiplex PCR. Of more than 100,000 clones listed, about nine tenths are singletons. The sequenced sample was peripheral blood, obtained on day 0 of AZD1222 vaccination. These receptors all stem from an adult in good health.

V usage is TRBV19 and J usage is TRBJ2-1, with D uncertain. CDR3 length: 15 amino acids. Trimming removed 1 base at V and 4 bases at J, with 11 bases between. Germline-derived CDR1 and CDR2 are LNHDA and SQIVND (reference sequence). CDR3 residues: CASSIAPFSYNEQFF. In DNA form, the CDR3 reads TGTGCCAGTAGTATAGCCCCCTTTTCGTACAATGAGCAGTTCTTC.

A note on this clone: An end of the junction does not agree with germline; a read error may underlie this. The J gene is TRBJ2-4, the V gene TRBV28; D remains unclear. Germline V gene sequence: CDR1 MDHEN, CDR2 SYDVKM. The CDR3 covers 14 residues. This CDR3 is CASSLRPAKNIQYF. The CDR3 nucleotides are TGTGCCAGCAGTCTCCGGCCGGCCAAAAACATTCAATACTTC.

The CDR3 region is CASSYSVGPTNEKLFF. The CDR3 region has the DNA TGTGCCAGCAGTTACTCGGTAGGGCCGACTAATGAAAAACTGTTTTTT. This chain links TRBV6-5 with TRBJ1-4; D is undetermined. This CDR3 comprises 16 residues. With 0 bases removed from V and 2 bases from J, the gap between germline ends came to 10 bases. Germline CDR1 reads MNHEY; CDR2 reads SVGAGI.

The CDR3 spells CASRVGQVSAYGYTF. The CDR3 DNA is TGTGCCAGCAGGGTAGGACAGGTCTCGGCCTATGGCTACACCTTC. The V gene is TRBV2, the J gene TRBJ1-2; 7 nucleotides agree with TRBD1. Germline CDR1 is SNHLY and CDR2 is FYNNEI. The CDR3 has 15 residues. J was trimmed by 4 bases and V by 6 bases; bases with no gene match: 11. Supplemented by reference TRBV2 and TRBJ1-2, the full variable domain reads EPEVTQTPSHQVTQMGQEVILRCVPISNHLYFYWYRQILGQKVEFLVSFYNNEISEKSEIFDDQFSVERPDGSNFTLKIRSTKLEDSAMYFCASRVGQVSAYGYTFGSGTRLTVV.

The chain has TRBV4-3 and TRBJ2-1; no reliable D call. CDR1 and CDR2 from the germline V gene are LGHNA and YSLEER. The germline V and J ends were trimmed by 0 bases and 8 bases, with 8 bases remaining between them. This CDR3 has 13 amino acids. The DNA of the CDR3 is TGCGCCAGCAGCCAAGAGACCAGCTATGAGCAGTTCTTC. Amino acids: CASSQETSYEQFF.

The CDR3 spells CSVPGQGANIQYF. The CDR3 bases are TGCAGCGTTCCCGGACAGGGAGCAAACATTCAGTACTTC. The genes are TRBV29-1 and TRBJ2-4; 8 nucleotides match TRBD1. The junction had 6 bases not matched to a gene; V was cut back by 5 bases and J by 6 bases. Germline V gene data show CDR1 as SQVTM and CDR2 as ANQGSEA. The CDR3 has 13 amino acids.

This clone was detected only once. V usage is TRBV5-4 and J usage is TRBJ1-2, with TRBD1 as a possible D gene (5 bases). The CDR3 is 14 residues long. Germline loops: CDR1 SGHNT, CDR2 YYREEE (reference sequence). V shed 6 bases and J shed 5 bases, with 17 bases lying between them. The CDR3 region is CASNPGSGGYGYTF. The CDR3 DNA reads as TGTGCCAGCAACCCGGGGTCGGGGGGTTATGGCTACACCTTC.

The chain employs TRBV2 and TRBJ2-1; D not resolved. The CDR3 is 13 residues long. The germline V and J ends were trimmed by 8 bases and 9 bases, with 17 bases remaining between them. Per germline, CDR1 SNHLY and CDR2 FYNNEI. The CDR3 here is CASLPLGLGEQFF. The CDR3 bases are TGTGCCAGCTTACCCCTAGGTCTTGGTGAGCAGTTCTTC. The whole variable domain, remainder taken from reference TRBV2 and TRBJ2-1, is EPEVTQTPSHQVTQMGQEVILRCVPISNHLYFYWYRQILGQKVEFLVSFYNNEISEKSEIFDDQFSVERPDGSNFTLKIRSTKLEDSAMYFCASLPLGLGEQFFGPGTRLTVL.

The chain employs TRBV14 and TRBJ1-1; the D is unclear. Germline V gene lookup returns CDR1 SGHDN and CDR2 FVKESK. The CDR3 covers 17 residues. Trimming stripped 2 bases from V and 0 bases from J, with 16 bases between. CDR3 DNA: TGTGCCAGCAGCCAATACTCGGGTGCCCGTTTGAACACTGAAGCTTTCTTT. Translating it yields CASSQYSGARLNTEAFF.

The chain has TRBV3-1 (or the pseudogene TRBV3-2) and TRBJ1-6; tentatively, D is TRBD1 (5 bases). The V and J ends lost 3 bases and 8 bases respectively, with 14 bases between them. The CDR3 loop spans 15 amino acids. Germline assignment: CDR1 LGHDT and CDR2 YNNKEL (reference sequence). The CDR3 loop reads CASSHGAGNDSPLHF. In DNA, the CDR3 is TGTGCCAGCAGCCATGGGGCGGGTAATGATTCACCCCTCCACTTT.

The chain combines TRBV7-9 with TRBJ1-3; possibly TRBD1 for D (5 bases). Deletions cut 6 bases from V and 0 bases from J, with 12 bases between. This CDR3 region has 15 residues. CDR1 and CDR2 from the germline V gene are SEHNR and FQNEAQ (reference sequence). The DNA of the CDR3 is TGTGCCAGCAGTCCAGACAGCCTCTCTGGAAACACCATATATTTT. This sequence encodes CASSPDSLSGNTIYF.

This CDR3 reads CAISDVGGGNQPQHF. CDR3 DNA sequence: TGTGCCATCAGTGATGTGGGGGGGGGCAATCAGCCCCAGCATTTT. The chain employs TRBV10-3 and TRBJ1-5; the D gene is possibly TRBD1 (5 bases). CDR1 and CDR2 (germline): ENHRY, SYGVKD. V lost 3 bases, J lost 2 bases, and 11 bases lay in between. There are 15 residues in the CDR3.

V is TRBV6-4 and J is TRBJ1-1, with TRBD1 matching over 8 bases. The V segment lost 5 bases and the J segment 3 bases; nucleotides outside the gene matches: 5. Germline V gives CDR1 MRHNA, CDR2 SNTAGT. The length of the CDR3 is 14 residues. The CDR3 loop is CASSQTGEDTEAFF. The CDR3 nucleotides are TGTGCCAGCAGTCAGACAGGGGAGGACACTGAAGCTTTCTTT.

V and J are TRBV19 and TRBJ1-1; 8 nucleotides line up with TRBD1. The CDR3 sequence is 16 residues long. Germline trimming cut 6 bases from V and 4 bases from J; bases unmatched to any gene: 13. The germline V gene encodes CDR1 LNHDA and CDR2 SQIVND (reference sequence). In nucleotides, the CDR3 is TGTGCCAGTAGAAACAAAGGGCAGGGGGCAGTCACTGAAGCTTTCTTT. Translated, it gives CASRNKGQGAVTEAFF.

The CDR3 spells CASSQGSGGLNEQFF. The CDR3 bases are TGCGCCAGCAGCCAAGGGTCAGGGGGCCTCAATGAGCAGTTCTTC. The V and J genes are TRBV4-3 and TRBJ2-1; 8 bases align to TRBD1. This CDR3 spans 15 amino acids. V shed 1 base, J shed 6 bases, and the junction held 5 bases outside the gene matches. Germline CDR1 reads LGHNA; CDR2 reads YSLEER.

In nucleotides, the CDR3 is TGCAGCGTTGAAGGGGGACTAGCGCCGTACAATGAGCAGTTCTTC. Translated: CSVEGGLAPYNEQFF. The V gene is TRBV29-1, the J gene TRBJ2-1, with 10 bases fitting TRBD2. With V trimmed by 1 base and J by 4 bases, 4 bases remained unmatched. Germline-derived CDR1 and CDR2 are SQVTM and ANQGSEA. The CDR3 is made up of 15 amino acids.